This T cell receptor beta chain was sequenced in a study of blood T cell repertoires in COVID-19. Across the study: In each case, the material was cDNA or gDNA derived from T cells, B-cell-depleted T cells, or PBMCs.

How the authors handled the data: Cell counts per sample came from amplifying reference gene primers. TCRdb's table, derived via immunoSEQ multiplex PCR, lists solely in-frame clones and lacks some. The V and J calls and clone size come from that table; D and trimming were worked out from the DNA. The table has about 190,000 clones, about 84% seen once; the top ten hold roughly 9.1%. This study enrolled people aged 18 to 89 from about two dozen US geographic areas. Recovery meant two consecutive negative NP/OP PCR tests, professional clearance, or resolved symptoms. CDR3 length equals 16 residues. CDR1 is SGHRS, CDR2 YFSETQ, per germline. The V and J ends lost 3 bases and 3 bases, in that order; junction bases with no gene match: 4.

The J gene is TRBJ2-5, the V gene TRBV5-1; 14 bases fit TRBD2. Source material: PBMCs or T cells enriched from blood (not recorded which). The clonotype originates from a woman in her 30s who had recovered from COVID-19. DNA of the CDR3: TGCGCCAGCAGCTGGGGACTAGCGGGAGAGGAAGAGACCCAGTACTTC. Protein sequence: CASSWGLAGEEETQYF.